A selection of T cell receptor beta chains follows, all from one sample in a study of blood T cell repertoires in COVID-19. Sequencing was performed with immunoSEQ multiplex PCR; in TCRdb, only in-frame clones are kept and a portion is missing. The repertoire holds a few hundred thousand clones, around four fifths seen once, with around 4% in the top ten. Sample: peripheral blood. The receptors originated from a woman in her forties or fifties with active or convalescent COVID-19. CDR3s include the opening cysteine and the closing phenylalanine or tryptophan. A D gene is named only where the DNA matches it firmly. The listing skips clone size in some rows; elsewhere it reads once, few, many or a size class.

>TRBJ2-7|TRBD2|NA|TRBV27
TGTGCCAGCAAGACACTAGCGGGAGGCGACGAGCAGTACTTC
CASKTLAGGDEQYF
>TRBJ1-4|NA|NA|TRBV15
TGTGCCACCCTGCCCCCGGGGGGCTATAATGAAAAACTGTTTTTT
CATLPPGGYNEKLFF
>TRBJ2-7|TRBD1|NA|TRBV7-2
TGTGCCAGCAGCTCACCGGGACAGGGGTACGAGCAGTACTTC
CASSSPGQGYEQYF
>TRBJ1-2|NA|NA|TRBV28
TGTGCCAGCACCTCGGTGAACAACTATGGCTACACCTTC
CASTSVNNYGYTF
>TRBJ1-1|NA|NA|TRBV27
TGTGCCAGCAGTTTAAGTCGGGTGGGCACTGAAGCTTTCTTT
CASSLSRVGTEAFF
>TRBJ2-1|NA|NA|TRBV18
TGTGCCAGCTCACCACTTTGGGGAGTAGAGCAGTTCTTC
CASSPLWGVEQFF
>TRBJ2-1|TRBD1|NA|TRBV7-3
TGTGCCAGCAGCGGAACCCTGACAGGGGCCTTGTTCTTC
CASSGTLTGALFF
>TRBJ1-5|NA|NA|TRBV18
TGTGCCAGCTCACCACGGGCCTCTAATCAGCCCCAGCATTTT
CASSPRASNQPQHF
>TRBJ1-3|TRBD1|NA|TRBV7-9
TGTGCCAGCAGCTTCCAGGGACAGAGTCCTGGAAACACCATATATTTT
CASSFQGQSPGNTIYF
>TRBJ1-5|NA|once|TRBV6-1
TGTGCCAGCAGTGTGGGGCTGAATAGCAATCAGCCCCAGCATTTT
CASSVGLNSNQPQHF
>TRBJ2-5|TRBD2|NA|TRBV4-2
TGTGCCAGCAGCCAAGGGGGAGCGGGAGGGCAGGAGACCCAGTACTTC
CASSQGGAGGQETQYF
>TRBJ2-5|TRBD2|NA|TRBV30
TGTGCCTGGAGTGGGGGAGGGACCCAAGAGACCCAGTACTTC
CAWSGGGTQETQYF
>TRBJ2-3|NA|NA|TRBV6-5
TGTGCCAGCAGTTCCAGAGGAGATACGCAGTATTTT
CASSSRGDTQYF
>TRBJ2-7|NA|once|TRBV10-3
TGTGCCACCTCGAGGTTGGCCTCCTACGAGCAGTACTTC
CATSRLASYEQYF
>TRBJ2-5|TRBD2|NA|TRBV5-1
TGCGCCAGCAGCCCGGAAGGAGCGGGAGGGCGACTGAGGCAGTACTTC
CASSPEGAGGRLRQYF
>TRBJ2-2|NA|NA|TRBV27
TGTGCCAGCAGTTGGGGAGTCACCGGGGAGCTGTTTTTT
CASSWGVTGELFF
>TRBJ2-7|NA|NA|TRBV6-2/TRBV6-3
TGTGCCAGCAGTTCGGCGGGACCGCCGATCTACGAGCAGTACTTC
CASSSAGPPIYEQYF
>TRBJ1-4|NA|NA|TRBV7-2
TGTGCCAGCAGCCGGGGGGAGGCAGGCATACCAACTAATGAAAAACTGTTTTTT
CASSRGEAGIPTNEKLFF
>TRBJ2-2|NA|NA|TRBV6-5
TGTGCCAGCAGTTACTCCGGCGCAGGGCTCGGCGGGGAGCTGTTTTTT
CASSYSGAGLGGELFF
>TRBJ1-1|NA|NA|TRBV12-3/TRBV12-4
TGTGCCAGCAGTTTAGCCCAGGTAGGAGCTTTCTTT
CASSLAQVGAFF
>TRBJ2-1|TRBD2|NA|TRBV5-6
TGTGCCAGCAGCTTAAGGACTAGCGGGCCCTACAATGAGCAGTTCTTC
CASSLRTSGPYNEQFF
>TRBJ2-2|TRBD1|NA|TRBV24-1
TGTGCCACCAGTGCCAATCCCCCCGGGACAGGGAAGACCGGGGAGCTGTTTTTT
CATSANPPGTGKTGELFF
>TRBJ2-1|NA|NA|TRBV5-1
TGCGCCAGCAGCTTGTCTAGTTTGGATGAGCAGTTCTTC
CASSLSSLDEQFF
>TRBJ1-1|TRBD1|NA|TRBV10-3
TGTGCCATCAGTGAGGGAGTCGATTCGGGGGACAGGTATGAAGCTTTCTTT
CAISEGVDSGDRYEAFF
>TRBJ1-2|TRBD1|NA|TRBV7-2
TGTGCCAGCAGCTTAGTAGGGGGCTCTGGCGGCTACACCTTC
CASSLVGGSGGYTF
>TRBJ2-5|TRBD1|NA|TRBV5-1
TGCGCCAGCACCCGACAGGGTGAATGGGAGACCCAGTACTTC
CASTRQGEWETQYF
>TRBJ1-3|NA|NA|TRBV19
TGTGCCAGTAGTATACCGGAAGGGGTAGGAAACACCATATATTTT
CASSIPEGVGNTIYF
>TRBJ2-3|NA|NA|TRBV5-1
TGCGCCAGCAGTCCTCTGGGGAGAACAGATACGCAGTATTTT
CASSPLGRTDTQYF
>TRBJ1-2|NA|NA|TRBV6-6
TGTGCCAGCAGTTACTCATCCGGGTCTGGCTACACCTTC
CASSYSSGSGYTF
>TRBJ2-1|TRBD2|NA|TRBV29-1
TGCAGCGTACTTACCTGGACTAGCGGGAGGGACAGGGGGGGGAATGAGCAGTTCTTC
CSVLTWTSGRDRGGNEQFF
>TRBJ1-1|NA|NA|TRBV18
TGTGCCAGCTCACCCCCGGGAGGATGGAACACTGAAGCTTTCTTT
CASSPPGGWNTEAFF
>TRBJ2-7|NA|NA|TRBV1
TGCACCAGCAGTTCAACAGGGGGTTTCCACGAGCAGTACTTC
CTSSSTGGFHEQYF
>TRBJ2-7|TRBD2|few|TRBV20-1
TGCAGTGCTAGTGTACCTAGCGGAGGAAGCTCCTACGAGCAGTACTTC
CSASVPSGGSSYEQYF
>TRBJ2-1|TRBD2|NA|TRBV30
TGTGCACGGACTAGCGGGAGCCATGAGCAGTTCTTC
CARTSGSHEQFF